Below, one TCR beta chain is given with its context. Its antigen is currently unknown. The sample comes from a study of post-analysis software for immune sequencing data. Overall study context: In terms of disease course, relapsing-remitting, secondary progressive and progressive-relapsing multiple sclerosis were included.

Tagging with unique molecular identifiers was a feature of the TCR beta cDNA libraries. The source material, roughly 0.85 to 10 million T cells, gave rise to 400,000 to 600,000 cDNA molecules. In TCRdb, the PCR reads were re-called with MiXCR into one record per CDR3 protein. Of about 430,000 distinct CDR3 sequences in the sample, approximately 38% were seen once. Regarding the study as a whole: Normalized Chao1 diversity was significantly lower in multiple sclerosis patients than in controls. Strong same-batch co-clustering of samples appeared with F measure clustering.

The sample was blood. The TCR sequence derives from a girl aged 2 to 9 with multiple sclerosis.

DNA for the CDR3: TGTGCCAGCAGCCAAGATAGGTCGGGGTATAATTCACCCCTCCACTTT. Encoded protein: CASSQDRSGYNSPLHF. This chain links TRBV4-2 with TRBJ1-6; D unresolved. Trimming left V 0 bases short and J 4 bases short, with 10 bases between. The CDR3 is made up of 16 amino acids. Per the germline V gene, CDR1 is LGHNA and CDR2 is YNFKEQ.